This T cell receptor (beta chain) was obtained from a study of glioma-infiltrating T cells after dendritic cell vaccination. Time point meaning: after dendritic cell vaccination, including at tumor progression/relapse. Only patients with spare fresh-frozen tumor and over two years of follow-up were included. Before vaccination, two weeks after the third vaccination, and at progression, PBMC were collected. Profiled with immunoSEQ multiplex PCR; TCRdb holds only in-frame clones, not every one. The sample yields 100,000 or so clones, approximately 80% seen once. This clone was seen a handful of times. Trimming shortened V by 3 bases and J by 3 bases, and 9 bases separated the two germline ends. Germline CDR1 is MDHEN and CDR2 is SYDVKM. The CDR3 spans 13 residues.

This chain connects TRBV28 to TRBJ2-7, with D possibly matching TRBD2 (6 bases). The sequence came from a human donor with glioblastoma. The input for sequencing was blood, taken after dendritic cell vaccination. The CDR3 DNA is TGTGCCAGCAGTTTTATCGGGGGCTACGAGCAGTACTTC. Protein: CASSFIGGYEQYF.